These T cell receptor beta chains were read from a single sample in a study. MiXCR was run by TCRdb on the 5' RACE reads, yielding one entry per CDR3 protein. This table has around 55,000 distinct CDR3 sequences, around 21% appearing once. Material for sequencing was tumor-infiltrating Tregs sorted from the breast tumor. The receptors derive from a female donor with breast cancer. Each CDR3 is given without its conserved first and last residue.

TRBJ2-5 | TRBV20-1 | SLIGQETQY
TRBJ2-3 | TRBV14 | ASSQGGSLAYTDTQY
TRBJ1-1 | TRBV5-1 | ASSLEPGVDTEAF
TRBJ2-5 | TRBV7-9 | ASSLERAPETQY
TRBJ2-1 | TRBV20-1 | SASRAGNEQF
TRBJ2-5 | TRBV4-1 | ASSQVLSGRVETQY
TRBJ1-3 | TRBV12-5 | ASGPGTVSGNTIY
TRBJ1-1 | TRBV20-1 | SARRGRMNTEAF
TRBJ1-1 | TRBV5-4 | ASSFGTEAF
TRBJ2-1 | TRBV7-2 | ASSSTSGRASYNEQF
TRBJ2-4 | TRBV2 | ASSDGVKNIQY
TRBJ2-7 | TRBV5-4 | ASSFGTENYEQY
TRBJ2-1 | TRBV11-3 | ASSMTAYNEQF
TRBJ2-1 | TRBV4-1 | ASSLPGGGSNEQF
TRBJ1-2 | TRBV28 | ASSPPGQGRRNT
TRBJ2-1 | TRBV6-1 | ASSVWGQVGNEQF
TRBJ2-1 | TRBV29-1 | SVALKWEQF
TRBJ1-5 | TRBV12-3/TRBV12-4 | ASSLLPTMGQPQH
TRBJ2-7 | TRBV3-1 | ASSQDSLFYEQY
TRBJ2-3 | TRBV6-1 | ASSVGLAVADTQY
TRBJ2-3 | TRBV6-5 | ASSYSEASRADRQY
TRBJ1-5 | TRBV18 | ASSQGFNQPQH
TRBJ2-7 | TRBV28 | ASTGGQSYEQY
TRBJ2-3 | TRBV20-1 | SASSGSTDTQY
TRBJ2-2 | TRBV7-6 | ASSIRYRVATGELF
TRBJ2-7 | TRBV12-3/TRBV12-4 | ASRLARTYEQY
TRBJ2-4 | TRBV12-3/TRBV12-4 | ASSEVAGTHY
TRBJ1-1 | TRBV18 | ASSPTGSEAF
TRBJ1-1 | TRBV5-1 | ASSEQGVNTEAF
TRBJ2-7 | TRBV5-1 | ASSRQASYEQY
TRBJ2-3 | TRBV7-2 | ASSPTRGTQY
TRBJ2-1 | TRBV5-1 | ASSIGQGAQGEQF
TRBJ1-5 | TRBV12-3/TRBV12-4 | ASSLFTNQPQH
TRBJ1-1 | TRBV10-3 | AISEGRNTEAF
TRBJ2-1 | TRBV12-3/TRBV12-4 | ASSQLAGRDNEQF
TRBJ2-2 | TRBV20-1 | SARDRIRVWTGELF
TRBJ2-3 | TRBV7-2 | ASKGDTITDTQY
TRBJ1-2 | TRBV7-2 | ASSLDRTGQSGYT
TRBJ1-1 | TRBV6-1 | ASSEALRGAGGRTEAF
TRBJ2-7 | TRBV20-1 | SAAGTNPYEQY
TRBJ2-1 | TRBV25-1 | ASSEDRGPYNEQF
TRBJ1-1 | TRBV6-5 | ASSYSSLSDGRDTEAF
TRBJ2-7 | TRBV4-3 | ASSYGETGYEQY
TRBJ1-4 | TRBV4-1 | ASSQVAGKNKGGEKLF
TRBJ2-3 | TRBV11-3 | ASSLVEFKRADTQY
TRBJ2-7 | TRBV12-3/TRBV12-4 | ASSPRAEGEQY